These 2 T cell receptor beta chains share one sample of origin, sequenced in a study of OX40 agonist ivuxolimab in advanced cancers. Library method: the immunoSEQ multiplex PCR assay. The table comes from immuneACCESS by way of TCRdb, which keeps in-frame sequences with V and J called. Part of the clones is missing from these tables; in studies checked, under half for an unresolved V gene and the rest for unknown reasons. Across this sample there are just over 35,000 clones, with approximately 84% seen only once. The ten largest make up about a sixth of the sample. The source was CD4+ or CD8+ T cells sorted from blood, collected in a trial of the OX40 agonist ivuxolimab. These receptors all come from an adult with an advanced solid tumor such as melanoma, head and neck, liver or kidney cancer.

The gene calls are TRBV28 and TRBJ2-7; D is unresolved. CDR1 MDHEN and CDR2 SYDVKM come from the germline V gene. V lost 5 bases and J 3 bases, leaving 8 bases between the germline ends. This CDR3 comprises 12 residues. The CDR3 spells CASSGEIYEQYF. CDR3 DNA: TGTGCCAGCAGTGGCGAGATCTACGAGCAGTACTTC.

The chain links TRBV13 to TRBJ2-3, with unresolved D. The germline CDR1 and CDR2 sequences are PRHDT and FYEKMQ (reference sequence). This CDR3 region has 14 residues. Trimming shortened V by 5 bases and J by 2 bases, and 11 bases separated the two germline ends. The CDR3 DNA is TGTGCCAGCAGCCACCGACTCTCCACAGATACGCAGTATTTT. This sequence encodes CASSHRLSTDTQYF.